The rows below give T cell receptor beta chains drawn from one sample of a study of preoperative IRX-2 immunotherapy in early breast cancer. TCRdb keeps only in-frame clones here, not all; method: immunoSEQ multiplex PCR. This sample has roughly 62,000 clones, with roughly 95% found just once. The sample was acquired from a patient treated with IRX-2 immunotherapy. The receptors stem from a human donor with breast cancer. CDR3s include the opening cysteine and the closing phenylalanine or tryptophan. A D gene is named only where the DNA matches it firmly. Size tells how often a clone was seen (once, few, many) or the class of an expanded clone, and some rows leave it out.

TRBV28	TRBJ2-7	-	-	TGTGCCAGCAGTGCGACGGGTCCCCCCTACGAGCAGTACTTC	CASSATGPPYEQYF
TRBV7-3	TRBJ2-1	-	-	TGTGCCAGCAGTCCCTCGGGGGATGAGCAGTTCTTC	CASSPSGDEQFF
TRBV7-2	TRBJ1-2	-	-	TGTGCCAGCAGCTTACTCGACGCTAACTATGGCTACACCTTC	CASSLLDANYGYTF
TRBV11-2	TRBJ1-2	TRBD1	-	TGTGCCAGCAGCCCCTCACCGACAGGGTCAGGCTATGGCTACACCTTC	CASSPSPTGSGYGYTF
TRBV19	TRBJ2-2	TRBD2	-	TGTGCCAGTAGTATACTTTGGGGGAGGGGTGAGGGGGAGCTGTTTTTT	CASSILWGRGEGELFF
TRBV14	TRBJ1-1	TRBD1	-	TGTGCCAGCAGCCAAGATGCAGGGGGAAACACTGAAGCTTTCTTT	CASSQDAGGNTEAFF
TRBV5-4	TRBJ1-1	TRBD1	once	TGTGCCAGCAGCTTGCCGCAGGGGGACACTGAAGCTTTCTTT	CASSLPQGDTEAFF
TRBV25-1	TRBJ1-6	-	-	TGTGCCAGCAGTGATCGCCTGGGTTCACCCCTCCACTTT	CASSDRLGSPLHF
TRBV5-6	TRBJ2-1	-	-	TGTGCCAGCAGCTTAGGTGGGGGGGCGGATGAGCAGTTCTTC	CASSLGGGADEQFF
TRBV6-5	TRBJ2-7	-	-	TGTGCCAGCAGGCGTCGAGGCGAGCAGTACTTC	CASRRRGEQYF
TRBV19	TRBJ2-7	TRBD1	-	TGTGCCAGTAGTATTCTGGGACAGGGCTCCTACGAGCAGTACTTC	CASSILGQGSYEQYF
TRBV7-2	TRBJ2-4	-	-	TGTGCCAGCAGCTTAGCGGAAGCCAAAAACATTCAGTACTTC	CASSLAEAKNIQYF
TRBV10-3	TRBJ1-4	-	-	TGTGCCATCAGTGTAGATGTGGAAGAAAAACTGTTTTTT	CAISVDVEEKLFF
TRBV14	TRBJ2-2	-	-	TGTGCCAGCAGCCGGAGGATCACCGGGGAGCTGTTTTTT	CASSRRITGELFF
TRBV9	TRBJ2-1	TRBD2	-	TGTGCCAGCAGCGTAGGGGCTAGCGGGACGGCCTACAATGAGCAGTTCTTC	CASSVGASGTAYNEQFF
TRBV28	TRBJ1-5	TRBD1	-	TGTGCCAGCATAACTAGGACAGGGACCTATCTGTCCCAGCATTTT	CASITRTGTYLSQHF
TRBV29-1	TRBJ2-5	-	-	TGCAGCGGGAAAGAAGAGACCCAGTACTTC	CSGKEETQYF
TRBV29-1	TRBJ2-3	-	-	TGCAGCGTTGAACCTCATGTGGATACGCAGTATTTT	CSVEPHVDTQYF
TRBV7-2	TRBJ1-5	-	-	TGTGCCAGCAGCTTAGTAGTCCGGTCAGGGCTAGGTCAGCCCCAGCATTTT	CASSLVVRSGLGQPQHF
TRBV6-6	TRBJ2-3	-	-	TGTGCCAGCAGTTACTTCCGGGGGATCGGCACAGATACGCAGTATTTT	CASSYFRGIGTDTQYF
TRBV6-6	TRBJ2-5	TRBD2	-	TGTGCCAGCGATCTAGCGGGGGCTCTCCAAGAGACCCAGTACTTC	CASDLAGALQETQYF
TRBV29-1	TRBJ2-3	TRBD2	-	TGCAGCGTTGAACCGAGGGAGGGTGGTACAGATACGCAGTATTTT	CSVEPREGGTDTQYF
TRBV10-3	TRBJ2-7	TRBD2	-	TGTGCCATCGGGACTAGCGGCTCCTACGAGCAGTACTTC	CAIGTSGSYEQYF
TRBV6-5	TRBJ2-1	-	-	TGTGCCAGTGGGGGCCGAATTGAGCAGTTCTTC	CASGGRIEQFF
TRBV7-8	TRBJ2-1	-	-	TGTGCCAGCAGCACCGAGGCCCTGTCGCAGTTCTTC	CASSTEALSQFF
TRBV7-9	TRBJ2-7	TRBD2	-	TGTGCCAGCAGCTTACGCAGCGGGAGGGGGTACGAGCAGTACTTC	CASSLRSGRGYEQYF
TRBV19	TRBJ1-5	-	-	TGTGCCAGTCGACCCCTCGCGAATCAGCCCCAGCATTTT	CASRPLANQPQHF
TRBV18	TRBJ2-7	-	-	TGTGCCAGCTCACCGAACTACGAGCAGTACTTC	CASSPNYEQYF
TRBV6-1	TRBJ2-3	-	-	TGTGCCAGCAGGGGTTGGACGGGCATCACAGATACGCAGTATTTT	CASRGWTGITDTQYF
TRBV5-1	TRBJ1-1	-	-	TGCGCCAGCTACGGGACATTTGACACTGAAGCTTTCTTT	CASYGTFDTEAFF
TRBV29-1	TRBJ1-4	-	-	TGCAGCGTTGCAGTTCTTGGAGATAATGAAAAACTGTTTTTT	CSVAVLGDNEKLFF
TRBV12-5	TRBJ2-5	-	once	TGTGCTAGTGGTTTTGCATTGGCGGCCGCCTGGGTTAGCCAAGAGACCCAGTACTTC	CASGFALAAAWVSQETQYF
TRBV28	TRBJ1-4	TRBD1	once	TGTGCCAGCAGTACGACAGGGCAGGGTAATGAAAAACTGTTTTTT	CASSTTGQGNEKLFF
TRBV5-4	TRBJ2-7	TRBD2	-	TGTGCCAGCAGCCCTGGGACTAGCGGGGAAGGGCAGTACTTC	CASSPGTSGEGQYF
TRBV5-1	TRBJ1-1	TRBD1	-	TGCGCCAGCAGCCCCCAGGGGGGCACTGAAGCTTTCTTT	CASSPQGGTEAFF
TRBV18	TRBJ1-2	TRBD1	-	TGTGCCAGCTCACCCCGGGACAGTAGGTACACCTTC	CASSPRDSRYTF
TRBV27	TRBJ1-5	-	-	TGTGCCAGCAGTTTATCGCGGGGTAGCAATCAGCCCCAGCATTTT	CASSLSRGSNQPQHF
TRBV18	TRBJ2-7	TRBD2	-	TGTGCCAGCTCACCACGGGGGAGGGGTGGAGGTGTCCCCGAGCAGTACTTC	CASSPRGRGGGVPEQYF
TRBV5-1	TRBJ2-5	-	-	TGCGCCAGCAGCTTGACTAGAATGAAGACCCAGTACTTC	CASSLTRMKTQYF
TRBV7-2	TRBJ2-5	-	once	TGTGCCAGCAGCTTGACGGTAGGGGAGACCCAGTACTTC	CASSLTVGETQYF
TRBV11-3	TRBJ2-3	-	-	TGTGCCAGCAGCTTAGATGATACGCAGTATTTT	CASSLDDTQYF
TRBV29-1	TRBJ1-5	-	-	TGCAGCGTCAGGAATAGCAATCAGCCCCAGCATTTT	CSVRNSNQPQHF
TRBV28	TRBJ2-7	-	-	TGTGCCAGCAGTTTGTGGGTGGGCAACTACGAGCAGTACTTC	CASSLWVGNYEQYF
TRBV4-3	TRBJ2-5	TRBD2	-	TGCGCCAGCAGCCAAGAGGCGGGAGGGCCAAGGGAGACCCAGTACTTC	CASSQEAGGPRETQYF
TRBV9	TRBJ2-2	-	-	TGTGCCAGCAGCGTAGGGGGAAGGGCGAGCGGCACCGGGGAGCTGTTTTTT	CASSVGGRASGTGELFF
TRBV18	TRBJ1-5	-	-	TGTGCCAGCTCCCGAGACCCCCATTCCACTCGAGAGACGGTTTATAGCAATCAGCCCCAGCATTTT	CASSRDPHSTRETVYSNQPQHF
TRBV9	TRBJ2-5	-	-	TGTGCCAGCAGCCCCCGACAGGACCAAGAGACCCAGTACTTC	CASSPRQDQETQYF
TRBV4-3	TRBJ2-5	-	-	TGCGCCAGCAGCCAAGTAGCAGGCTTCGGAGAGACCCAGTACTTC	CASSQVAGFGETQYF